This T cell receptor (beta chain) stems from a study of T cell responses to AZD1222 COVID-19 vaccine. Study observations and caveats: With dominance at 160-218 and 743-854, vaccine-associated CD4 TCRs spanned spike. Two AZD1222 administrations were followed by greater Spike-specific TCR breadth and depth. No day 14 peak samples; only post-peak repertoires were characterized.

The assay was immunoSEQ multiplex PCR, and TCRdb's table has in-frame clones only and misses some. Of approximately 77,000 clones listed, about 91% were seen once; the top ten hold 6% to 8.5%. In regard to this clone: Its cognate antigen is unknown.

The CDR3 is 15 residues long. Source: peripheral blood, taken on day 0 of MenACWY control vaccination. This receptor was obtained from an adult in good health. The chain employs TRBV21-1 and TRBJ2-7; TRBD2, the table's D call, was not compared with the DNA. TRBV21-1 is a listed pseudogene. CDR3 protein: CASSNGGLRNYEQYF. The CDR3 nucleotides read TGTGCCAGCAGCAATGGAGGGTTACGGAACTACGAGCAGTACTTC.